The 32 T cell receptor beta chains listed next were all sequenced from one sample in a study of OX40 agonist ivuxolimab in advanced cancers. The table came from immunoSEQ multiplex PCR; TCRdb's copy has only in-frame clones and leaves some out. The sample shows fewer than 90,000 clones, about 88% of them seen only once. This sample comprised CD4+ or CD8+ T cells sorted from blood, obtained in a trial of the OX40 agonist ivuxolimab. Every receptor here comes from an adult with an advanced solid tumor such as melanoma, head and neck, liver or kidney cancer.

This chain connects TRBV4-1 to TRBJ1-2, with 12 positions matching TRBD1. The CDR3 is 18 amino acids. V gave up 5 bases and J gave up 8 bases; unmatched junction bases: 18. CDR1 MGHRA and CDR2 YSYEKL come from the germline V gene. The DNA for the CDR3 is TGCGCCAGCAGCACGGGACAGGGGGCGCCAGTTGGCCGTTCGGGCTACACCTTC. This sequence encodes CASSTGQGAPVGRSGYTF.

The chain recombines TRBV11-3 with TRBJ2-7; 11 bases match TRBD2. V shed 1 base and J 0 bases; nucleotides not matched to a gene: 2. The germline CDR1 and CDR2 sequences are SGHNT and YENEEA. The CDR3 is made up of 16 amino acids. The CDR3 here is CASSLVLAGASYEQYF. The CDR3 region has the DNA TGTGCCAGCAGCTTAGTACTAGCGGGGGCCTCCTACGAGCAGTACTTC.

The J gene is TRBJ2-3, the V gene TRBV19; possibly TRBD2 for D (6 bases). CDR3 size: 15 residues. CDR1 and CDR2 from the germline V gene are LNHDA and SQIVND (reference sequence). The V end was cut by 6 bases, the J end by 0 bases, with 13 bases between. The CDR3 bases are TGTGCCAGTAGCTTATGGGGGGTTAGCACAGATACGCAGTATTTT. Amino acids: CASSLWGVSTDTQYF.

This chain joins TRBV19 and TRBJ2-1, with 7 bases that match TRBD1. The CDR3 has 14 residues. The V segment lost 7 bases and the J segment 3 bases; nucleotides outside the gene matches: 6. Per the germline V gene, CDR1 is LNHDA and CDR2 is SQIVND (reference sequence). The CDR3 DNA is TGTGCCAGTACCCGACAGGGATACTACAATGAGCAGTTCTTC. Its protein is CASTRQGYYNEQFF.

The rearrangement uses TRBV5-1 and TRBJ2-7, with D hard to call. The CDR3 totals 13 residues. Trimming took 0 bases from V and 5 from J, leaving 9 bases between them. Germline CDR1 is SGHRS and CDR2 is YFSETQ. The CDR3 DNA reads TGCGCCAGCAGCTTGGGGGCCCGGGACGAGCAGTACTTC. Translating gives CASSLGARDEQYF.

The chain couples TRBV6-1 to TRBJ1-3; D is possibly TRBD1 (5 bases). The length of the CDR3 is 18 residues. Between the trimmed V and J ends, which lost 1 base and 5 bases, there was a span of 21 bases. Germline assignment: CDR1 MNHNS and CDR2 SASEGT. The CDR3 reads CASSEVRGMQGPRNTIYF. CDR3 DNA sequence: TGTGCCAGCAGTGAAGTTCGGGGTATGCAGGGACCACGAAACACCATATATTTT.

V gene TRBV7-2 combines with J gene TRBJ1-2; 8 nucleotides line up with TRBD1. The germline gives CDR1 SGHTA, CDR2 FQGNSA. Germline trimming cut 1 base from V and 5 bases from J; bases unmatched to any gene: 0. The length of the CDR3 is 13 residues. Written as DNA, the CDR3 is TGTGCCAGCAGCTTAGGACAGGGGTATGGCTACACCTTC. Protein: CASSLGQGYGYTF. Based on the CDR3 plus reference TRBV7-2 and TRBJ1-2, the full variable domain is GAGVSQSPSNKVTEKGKDVELRCDPISGHTALYWYRQSLGQGLEFLIYFQGNSAPDKSGLPSDRFSAERTGGSVSTLTIQRTQQEDSAVYLCASSLGQGYGYTFGSGTRLTVV.

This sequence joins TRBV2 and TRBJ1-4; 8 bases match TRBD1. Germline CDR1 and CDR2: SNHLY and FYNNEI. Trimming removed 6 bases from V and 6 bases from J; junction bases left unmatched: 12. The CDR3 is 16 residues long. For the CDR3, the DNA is TGTGCCAGCAGGGGAGGGACAGGTGGCCGTCATGAAAAACTGTTTTTT. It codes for CASRGGTGGRHEKLFF.

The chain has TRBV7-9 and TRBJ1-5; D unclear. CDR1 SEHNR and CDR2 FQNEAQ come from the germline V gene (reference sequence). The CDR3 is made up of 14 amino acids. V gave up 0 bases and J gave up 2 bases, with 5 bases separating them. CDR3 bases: TGTGCCAGCAGCTTAGCAGGGCGCAATCAGCCCCAGCATTTT. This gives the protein CASSLAGRNQPQHF.

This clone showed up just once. The CDR3 protein is CASSTSGDTQYF. For the CDR3, the DNA is TGTGCCAGCAGCACTAGCGGAGATACGCAGTATTTT. V and J are TRBV7-9 and TRBJ2-3, with TRBD2 matching 8 bases. The CDR3 extends over 12 amino acids. The V and J ends lost 5 bases and 5 bases, in that order; junction bases with no gene match: 0. Germline CDR1 reads SEHNR; CDR2 reads FQNEAQ (reference sequence).

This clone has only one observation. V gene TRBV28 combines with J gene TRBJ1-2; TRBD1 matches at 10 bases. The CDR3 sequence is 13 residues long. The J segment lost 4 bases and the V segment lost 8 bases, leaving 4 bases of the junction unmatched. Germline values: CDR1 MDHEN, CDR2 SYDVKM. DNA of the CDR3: TGTGCCAGCGGGGACAGGGGATCCTATGGCTACACCTTC. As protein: CASGDRGSYGYTF.

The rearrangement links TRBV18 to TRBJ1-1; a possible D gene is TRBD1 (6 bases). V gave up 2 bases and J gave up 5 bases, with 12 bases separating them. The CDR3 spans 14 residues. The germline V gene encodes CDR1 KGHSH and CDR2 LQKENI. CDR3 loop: CASSPYRDGTEAFF. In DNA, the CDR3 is TGTGCCAGCTCACCATACAGGGATGGGACTGAAGCTTTCTTT.

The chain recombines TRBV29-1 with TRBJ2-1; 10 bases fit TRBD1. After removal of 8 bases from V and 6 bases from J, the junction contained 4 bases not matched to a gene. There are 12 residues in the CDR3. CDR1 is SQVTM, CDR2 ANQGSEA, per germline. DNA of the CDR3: TGCAGCCACGGGACAGGGGTCAATGAGCAGTTCTTC. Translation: CSHGTGVNEQFF.

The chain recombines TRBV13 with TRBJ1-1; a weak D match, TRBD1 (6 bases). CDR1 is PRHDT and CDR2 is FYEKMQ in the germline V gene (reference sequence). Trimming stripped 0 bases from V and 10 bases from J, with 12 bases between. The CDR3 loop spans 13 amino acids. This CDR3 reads CASSLGQRGGAFF. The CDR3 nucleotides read TGTGCCAGCAGCTTAGGCCAGAGGGGGGGAGCTTTCTTT.

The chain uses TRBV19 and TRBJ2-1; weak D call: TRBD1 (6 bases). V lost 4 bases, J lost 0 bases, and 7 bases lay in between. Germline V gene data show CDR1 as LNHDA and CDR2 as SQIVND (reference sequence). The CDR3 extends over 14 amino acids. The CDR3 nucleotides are TGTGCCAGTAGTACGGACAGCTCCTACAATGAGCAGTTCTTC. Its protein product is CASSTDSSYNEQFF. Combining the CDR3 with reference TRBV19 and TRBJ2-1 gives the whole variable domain DGGITQSPKYLFRKEGQNVTLSCEQNLNHDAMYWYRQDPGQGLRLIYYSQIVNDFQKGDIAEGYSVSREKKESFPLTVTSAQKNPTAFYLCASSTDSSYNEQFFGPGTRLTVL.

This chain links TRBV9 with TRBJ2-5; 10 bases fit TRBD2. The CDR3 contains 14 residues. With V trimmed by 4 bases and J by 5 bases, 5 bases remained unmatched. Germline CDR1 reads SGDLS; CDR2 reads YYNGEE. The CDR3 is CASSLKLAGETQYF. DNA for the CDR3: TGTGCCAGCAGCTTGAAACTAGCGGGGGAGACCCAGTACTTC.

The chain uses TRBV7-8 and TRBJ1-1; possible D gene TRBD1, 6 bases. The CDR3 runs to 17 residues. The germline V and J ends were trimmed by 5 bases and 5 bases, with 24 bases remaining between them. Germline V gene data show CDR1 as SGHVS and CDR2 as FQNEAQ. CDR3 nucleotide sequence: TGTGCCAGCAGCGGTTTTGGGGGGCCAAAAGGAGAAACTGAAGCTTTCTTT. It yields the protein CASSGFGGPKGETEAFF.

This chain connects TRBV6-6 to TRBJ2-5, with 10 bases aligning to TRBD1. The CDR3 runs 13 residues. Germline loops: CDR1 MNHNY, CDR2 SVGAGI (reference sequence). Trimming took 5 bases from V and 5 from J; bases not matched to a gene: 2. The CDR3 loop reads CASSMTGGETQYF. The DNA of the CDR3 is TGTGCCAGCAGTATGACAGGGGGCGAGACCCAGTACTTC.

CDR3 nucleotides: TGCGCCAGCAGCCAAAGTAACGCAGGGCTTTATGGCTACACCTTC. Amino acid sequence: CASSQSNAGLYGYTF. The rearrangement uses TRBV4-1 and TRBJ1-2; D is possibly TRBD1 (5 bases). The ends were cut back, 2 bases at V and 5 bases at J, with 15 bases in the middle. This CDR3 has 15 residues. Germline lookup yields CDR1 MGHRA and CDR2 YSYEKL.

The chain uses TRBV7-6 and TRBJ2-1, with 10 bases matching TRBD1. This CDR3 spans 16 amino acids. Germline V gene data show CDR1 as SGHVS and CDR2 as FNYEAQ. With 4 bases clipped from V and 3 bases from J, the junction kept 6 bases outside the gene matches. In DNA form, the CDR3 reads TGTGCCAGCAGCTCGGGACAGGGGACTTTCTACAATGAGCAGTTCTTC. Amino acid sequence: CASSSGQGTFYNEQFF.

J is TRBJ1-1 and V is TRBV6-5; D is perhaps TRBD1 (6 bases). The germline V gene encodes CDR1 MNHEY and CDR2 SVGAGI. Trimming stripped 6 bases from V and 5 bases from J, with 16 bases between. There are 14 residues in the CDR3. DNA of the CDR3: TGTGCCAGCAGGCCCGATTTCAGGGGTACTGAAGCTTTCTTT. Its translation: CASRPDFRGTEAFF.

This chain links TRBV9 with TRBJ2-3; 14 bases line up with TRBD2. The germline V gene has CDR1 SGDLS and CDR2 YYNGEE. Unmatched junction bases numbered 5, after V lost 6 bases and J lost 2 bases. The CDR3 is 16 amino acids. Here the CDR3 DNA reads TGTGCCAGCACCTGGACTAGCGGGGGGCACACAGATACGCAGTATTTT. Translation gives CASTWTSGGHTDTQYF.

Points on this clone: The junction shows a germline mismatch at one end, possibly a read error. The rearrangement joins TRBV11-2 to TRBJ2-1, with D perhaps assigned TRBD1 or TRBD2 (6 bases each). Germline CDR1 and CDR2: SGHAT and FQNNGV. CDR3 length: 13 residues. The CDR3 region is CASSLGPGAEQFF. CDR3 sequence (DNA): TGTGCCAGCAGTTTAGGTCCGGGGGCTGAGCAGTTCTTC.

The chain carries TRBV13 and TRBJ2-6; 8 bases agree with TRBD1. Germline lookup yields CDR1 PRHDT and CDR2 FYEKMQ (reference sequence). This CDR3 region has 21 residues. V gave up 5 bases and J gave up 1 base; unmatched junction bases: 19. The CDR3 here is CASSRRTAGTGAESGANVLTF. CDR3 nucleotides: TGTGCCAGCAGCAGAAGGACCGCCGGGACAGGCGCTGAATCTGGGGCCAACGTCCTGACTTTC.

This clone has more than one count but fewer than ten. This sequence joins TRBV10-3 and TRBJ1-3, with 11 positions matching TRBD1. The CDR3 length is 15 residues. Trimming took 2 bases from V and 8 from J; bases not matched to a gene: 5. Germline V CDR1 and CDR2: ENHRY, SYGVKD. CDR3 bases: TGTGCCATCAGTGAGATCGGGACAGGGGGAGACACCATATATTTT. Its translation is CAISEIGTGGDTIYF.

The CDR3 DNA reads as TGTGCCAGCCAAGGGGGCGGCAGGGGGAATTCACCCCTCCACTTT. Amino acids: CASQGGGRGNSPLHF. The chain joins TRBV6-5 to TRBJ1-6; 7 nucleotides agree with TRBD1. J gave up 7 bases and V 8 bases, and 11 bases lay outside the gene matches. Germline V gene data show CDR1 as MNHEY and CDR2 as SVGAGI. This CDR3 is built from 15 residues.

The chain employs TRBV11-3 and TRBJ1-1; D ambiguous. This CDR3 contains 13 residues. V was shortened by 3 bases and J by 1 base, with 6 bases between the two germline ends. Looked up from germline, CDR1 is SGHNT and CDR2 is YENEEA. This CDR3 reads CASSFRENTEAFF. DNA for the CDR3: TGTGCCAGCAGCTTTAGGGAGAACACTGAAGCTTTCTTT.

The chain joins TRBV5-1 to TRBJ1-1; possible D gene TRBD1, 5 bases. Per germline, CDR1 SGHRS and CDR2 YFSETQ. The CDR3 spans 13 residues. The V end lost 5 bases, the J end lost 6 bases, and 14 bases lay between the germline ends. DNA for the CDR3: TGCGCCAGCAGTCCCCAGGGATGGGCTGAAGCTTTCTTT. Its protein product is CASSPQGWAEAFF.

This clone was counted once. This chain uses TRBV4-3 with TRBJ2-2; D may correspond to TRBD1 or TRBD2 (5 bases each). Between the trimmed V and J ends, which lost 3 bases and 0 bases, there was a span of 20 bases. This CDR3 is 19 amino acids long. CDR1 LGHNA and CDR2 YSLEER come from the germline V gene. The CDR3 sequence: CASSHELGGGFANTGELFF. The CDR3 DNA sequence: TGCGCCAGCAGCCATGAACTTGGGGGTGGTTTCGCGAACACCGGGGAGCTGTTTTTT.

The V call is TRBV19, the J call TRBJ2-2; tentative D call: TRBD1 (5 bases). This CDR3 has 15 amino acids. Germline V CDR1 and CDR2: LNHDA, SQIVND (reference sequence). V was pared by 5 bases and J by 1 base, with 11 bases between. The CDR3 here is CASSVSGQNTGELFF. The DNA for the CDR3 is TGTGCCAGTAGTGTTTCAGGACAGAACACCGGGGAGCTGTTTTTT.

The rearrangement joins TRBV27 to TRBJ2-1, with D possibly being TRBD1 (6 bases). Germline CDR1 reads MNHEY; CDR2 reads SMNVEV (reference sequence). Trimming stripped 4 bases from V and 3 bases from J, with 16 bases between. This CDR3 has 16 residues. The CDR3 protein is CASSSTGQIIYNEQFF. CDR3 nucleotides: TGTGCCAGCAGTTCGACCGGACAGATCATCTACAATGAGCAGTTCTTC.

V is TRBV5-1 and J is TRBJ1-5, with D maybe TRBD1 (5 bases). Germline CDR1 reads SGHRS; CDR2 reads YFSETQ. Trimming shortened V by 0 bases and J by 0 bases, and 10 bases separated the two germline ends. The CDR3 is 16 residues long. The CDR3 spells CASSLGDGHSNQPQHF. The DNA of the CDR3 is TGCGCCAGCAGCTTGGGGGACGGCCATAGCAATCAGCCCCAGCATTTT.